This record covers a single T cell receptor (beta chain). The target antigen is unknown. CDR1 and CDR2 (germline): MDHEN, SYDVKM. V was cut by 5 bases and J by 5 bases, with 15 bases left in between. CDR3 length equals 14 residues. This sample was taken from a study of cytomegalovirus exposure and HLA in healthy donors. About the research overall: The study's early data release held roughly 90 million unique TCRs from HLA-typed donors. Study observations and caveats: Near-uniform donor sequencing depth was presumed by presence/absence analyses. Some TCR beta chains (about 170 of them) were listed as cytomegalovirus-associated. What a later analysis showed was that several of the most significant clusters appeared linked to common viral pathogens.

60 Vbeta and 13 Jbeta primers were used in PCR. Profiled with immunoSEQ multiplex PCR; TCRdb holds only in-frame clones, not every one. The sample carries roughly 72,000 clones, 65% to 85% recorded once. The specimen was PBMCs. The clonotype was recovered from a woman aged 40 to 49 in good health and CMV-seropositive. The chain has TRBV28 and TRBJ2-5; possible D gene TRBD2, 6 bases. The CDR3 sequence: CASSQARGGETQYF. In nucleotides, the CDR3 is TGTGCCAGCAGTCAGGCCCGAGGAGGGGAGACCCAGTACTTC.